The 20 T cell receptor beta chains given below trace back to one sample, sequenced in a study of CD4 T cells in relation to SARS-CoV-2 and coronaviruses. Antigen specificity for these receptors is unknown. Method: immunoSEQ multiplex PCR; TCRdb's copy keeps in-frame clones and lacks some. The data contain approximately 31,000 clones, under 80% of them singletons. Material: memory CD4+ T cells from PBMCs, cultured in vitro. These receptors were taken from an adult with COVID-19.

V is TRBV3-1 (or the pseudogene TRBV3-2) and J is TRBJ2-5; D may match TRBD1 or TRBD2 (5 bases each). Germline CDR1 reads LGHDT; CDR2 reads YNNKEL (reference sequence). V was trimmed by 2 bases and J by 1 base, leaving 11 bases between them. The CDR3 is 15 residues long. CDR3 region: CASSQRGALQETQYF. The CDR3 bases are TGTGCCAGCAGCCAAAGAGGGGCTCTCCAAGAGACCCAGTACTTC.

The gene calls are TRBV4-2 and TRBJ2-3; TRBD2 is a possible D gene (5 bases). Germline CDR1 and CDR2: LGHNA and YNFKEQ. The CDR3 is 15 residues long. The V and J ends lost 0 bases and 4 bases respectively, with 11 bases between them. CDR3 nucleotide sequence: TGTGCCAGCAGCCAAGAGGATACTAGTTCAGATACGCAGTATTTT. Encoded protein: CASSQEDTSSDTQYF.

The chain recombines TRBV30 with TRBJ2-2, with unresolved D. V was trimmed by 0 bases and J by 7 bases, leaving 6 bases between them. The CDR3 contains 12 residues. The germline CDR1 and CDR2 sequences are GTSNPN and SVGIG (reference sequence). CDR3 loop: CAWSVYLGELFF. The CDR3 DNA sequence: TGTGCCTGGAGTGTCTATCTCGGGGAGCTGTTTTTT.

V and J are TRBV9 and TRBJ1-1; the D gene is possibly TRBD1 (6 bases). The V end lost 1 base, the J end lost 8 bases, and 15 bases lay between the germline ends. Germline loops: CDR1 SGDLS, CDR2 YYNGEE. This CDR3 has 14 amino acids. The CDR3: CASSVTGGLGEAFF. The CDR3 nucleotides read TGTGCCAGCAGCGTAACCGGGGGGCTTGGAGAAGCTTTCTTT.

This clone was seen a few times. The rearrangement links TRBV7-3 to TRBJ2-7; TRBD1 is a possible D gene (6 bases). The CDR3 runs 15 residues. CDR1 is SGHTA and CDR2 is FQGTGA in the germline V gene. The V and J ends lost 5 bases and 2 bases respectively, with 16 bases between them. The CDR3 is CASSPTRDTTYEQYF. The CDR3, as DNA: TGTGCCAGCAGCCCCACTAGGGACACCACCTACGAGCAGTACTTC. Filled out from reference TRBV7-3 and TRBJ2-7, the complete variable domain reads GAGVSQTPSNKVTEKGKYVELRCDPISGHTALYWYRQSLGQGPEFLIYFQGTGAADDSGLPNDRFFAVRPEGSVSTLKIQRTERGDSAVYLCASSPTRDTTYEQYFGPGTRLTVT.

This chain uses TRBV1 with TRBJ2-7; the table's D call, TRBD2, was not checked against the DNA. TRBV1 is tagged as a pseudogene. The CDR3 has 15 residues. The CDR3 nucleotides read TGCACCAGCAGCCGAACCTTCCCAACTTGCTACGAGCAGTACTTC. It translates to CTSSRTFPTCYEQYF.

The chain uses TRBV10-3 and TRBJ2-3; D remains unclear. The V gene's germline CDR1 is ENHRY and CDR2 SYGVKD. V was shortened by 4 bases and J by 8 bases, with 16 bases between the two germline ends. This CDR3 comprises 14 residues. The CDR3 DNA follows: TGTGCCATCAGTGGGACGTCAGGTTTAGGTACGCAGTATTTT. This sequence encodes CAISGTSGLGTQYF.

The chain joins TRBV3-1 (or the pseudogene TRBV3-2) to TRBJ2-5; TRBD1 or TRBD2 may be the D gene (5 bases each). Per the germline V gene, CDR1 is LGHDT and CDR2 is YNNKEL (reference sequence). V gave up 0 bases and J gave up 3 bases, with 38 bases separating them. There are 24 residues in the CDR3. CDR3 sequence: CASSQELPGTLPPAGPVTKETQYF. CDR3 coding DNA: TGTGCCAGCAGCCAAGAACTACCCGGGACCTTGCCACCTGCTGGCCCCGTAACTAAAGAGACCCAGTACTTC.

This clone was seen once. The rearrangement uses TRBV19 and TRBJ2-5; 10 bases fit TRBD2. Germline loops: CDR1 LNHDA, CDR2 SQIVND (reference sequence). The V and J ends lost 3 bases and 5 bases, in that order; junction bases with no gene match: 12. The CDR3 runs to 17 residues. CDR3 region: CASSMRRASGSDETQYF. CDR3 bases: TGTGCCAGTAGTATGCGGAGGGCTAGCGGGAGTGATGAGACCCAGTACTTC.

V and J are TRBV7-3 and TRBJ1-4, with no clear D. Germline assignment: CDR1 SGHTA and CDR2 FQGTGA. CDR3 size: 21 residues. Trimming removed 2 bases from V and 0 bases from J, with 25 bases in between. In DNA, the CDR3 is TGTGCCAGCAGCTTACCATCACGAGGACGGATTAAACTTGCAACTAATGAAAAACTGTTTTTT. Protein sequence: CASSLPSRGRIKLATNEKLFF.

The chain couples TRBV5-1 to TRBJ1-6; maybe TRBD1 (5 bases). Trimming shortened V by 4 bases and J by 8 bases, and 16 bases separated the two germline ends. This CDR3 comprises 15 residues. Looked up from germline, CDR1 is SGHRS and CDR2 is YFSETQ. The CDR3 region has the DNA TGCGCCAGCAGCCAAGGGACGCGGCTTCATTCACCCCTCCACTTT. Its translation is CASSQGTRLHSPLHF.

This chain uses TRBV5-1 with TRBJ2-7; 7 nucleotides align to TRBD2. With V trimmed by 5 bases and J by 4 bases, 9 bases remained unmatched. The germline V gene encodes CDR1 SGHRS and CDR2 YFSETQ. The CDR3 length is 14 residues. DNA of the CDR3: TGCGCCAGCAGTTGGTCTAGCGGCTCATACGAGCAGTACTTC. It encodes CASSWSSGSYEQYF. The full variable domain, its missing parts supplied by reference TRBV5-1 and TRBJ2-7, is KAGVTQTPRYLIKTRGQQVTLSCSPISGHRSVSWYQQTPGQGLQFLFEYFSETQRNKGNFPGRFSGRQFSNSRSEMNVSTLELGDSALYLCASSWSSGSYEQYFGPGTRLTVT.

J is TRBJ2-1 and V is TRBV6-5; 9 nucleotides align to TRBD1. This CDR3 spans 14 amino acids. Per germline, CDR1 MNHEY and CDR2 SVGAGI. V lost 2 bases, J lost 8 bases, and 4 bases stayed unmatched. As DNA, the CDR3 is TGTGCCAGCAGTTACGGGGGACAGGGCTATGAGCAGTTCTTC. Its translation is CASSYGGQGYEQFF.

The chain couples TRBV6-4 to TRBJ2-3; tentatively, D is TRBD2 (6 bases). In germline, CDR1 is MRHNA, CDR2 SNTAGT. CDR3 length: 13 residues. Deletions cut 0 bases from V and 9 bases from J, with 10 bases between. The CDR3 DNA is TGTGCCAGCAGTGACTCTTCCGGGAGCACGCAGTATTTT. It yields the protein CASSDSSGSTQYF.

The V and J genes are TRBV5-6 and TRBJ1-2; TRBD1 matches at 10 bases. The CDR3 has 13 amino acids. The V and J ends lost 3 bases and 6 bases, in that order; junction bases with no gene match: 2. CDR1 and CDR2 (germline): SGHDT, YYEEEE. DNA for the CDR3: TGTGCCAGCAGCTGGGACAGGGGCCATGGCTACACCTTC. This gives the protein CASSWDRGHGYTF.

The rearrangement links TRBV10-3 to TRBJ2-1; 7 bases align to TRBD2. The V segment lost 8 bases and the J segment 5 bases; nucleotides outside the gene matches: 6. Germline CDR1 is ENHRY and CDR2 is SYGVKD. CDR3 size: 13 residues. The CDR3 region has the DNA TGTGCCATCGCGGGACTAACGAACAATGAGCAGTTCTTC. It encodes CAIAGLTNNEQFF.

The chain joins TRBV4-1 to TRBJ2-7; D is ambiguous. CDR3 size: 15 residues. Germline V gene sequence: CDR1 MGHRA, CDR2 YSYEKL. With 0 bases removed from V and 0 bases from J, the gap between germline ends came to 9 bases. CDR3 loop: CASSQETASSYEQYF. The CDR3 nucleotides read TGCGCCAGCAGCCAAGAAACAGCTAGCTCCTACGAGCAGTACTTC.

V and J are TRBV18 and TRBJ2-1; 11 positions match TRBD2. Germline-derived CDR1 and CDR2 are KGHSH and LQKENI. The CDR3 contains 23 residues. The ends lost 3 bases at V and 2 bases at J; junction bases unmatched: 24. As DNA, the CDR3 is TGTGCCAGCTCACCGGCCCCGGGACAGGGATCTAGCGGGAGGTCTGGGCCCTACAATGAGCAGTTCTTC. Its protein is CASSPAPGQGSSGRSGPYNEQFF.

This clone has just one count. The chain couples TRBV6-6 to TRBJ2-2; D remains ambiguous. The germline V gene encodes CDR1 MNHNY and CDR2 SVGAGI (reference sequence). There are 15 residues in the CDR3. V lost 0 bases and J lost 4, with 9 bases in between. This chain's CDR3 is CASSYSTLGTGELFF. In nucleotides, the CDR3 is TGTGCCAGCAGTTACTCGACCTTGGGCACCGGGGAGCTGTTTTTT.

The chain combines TRBV4-1 with TRBJ2-5; D not resolved. With 0 bases removed from V and 4 bases from J, the gap between germline ends came to 6 bases. The CDR3 is 13 residues long. Per germline, CDR1 MGHRA and CDR2 YSYEKL. The CDR3 reads CASSQDPLETQYF. The CDR3 DNA follows: TGCGCCAGCAGCCAAGATCCTTTAGAGACCCAGTACTTC.